This T cell receptor beta chain was sequenced for a study of a mutant IDH1 vaccine in newly diagnosed glioma. Study summary: Before enrollment, the patients had been treated with radiotherapy alone, temozolomide alone, or both together. Most of them had received both.

There are a few counts of this clone. The antigen is unknown. The time point here: week 23, last vaccination. Every single dose of the vaccine, 300 ug of mutant IDH1 20-mer peptide, came with topical imiquimod. Study findings and constraints: Patients mounted vaccine-induced immune responses in 85% to 95% of cases.

The V gene lost 6 bases and the J gene lost 4 bases, with 9 bases spanning the gap. This CDR3 has 12 residues. CDR1 and CDR2 (germline): LNHDA, SQIVND (reference sequence). Assay used: immunoSEQ multiplex PCR; TCRdb lists only in-frame clones, some missing. The table has 45,000 to 65,000 clones, 80% to 85% seen once. The sequence was obtained from a woman aged 40 to 49 with glioma. Some clones in this sample may be carry-over from other donors' samples. The J gene is TRBJ1-2, the V gene TRBV19; no reliable D call. Here the sequenced sample was PBMCs, taken from a glioma patient whose treatment included an IDH1 peptide vaccine. The CDR3, as DNA: TGTGCCAGTAGCCAGGAGGGCTATGGCTACACCTTC. Its translation: CASSQEGYGYTF.